This entry features one T cell receptor (beta chain) sequence. Antigen specificity is unknown. The germline CDR1 and CDR2 sequences are GTSNPN and SVGIG (reference sequence). The CDR3 spans 12 residues. After removal of 1 base from V and 7 bases from J, the junction contained 3 bases not matched to a gene. The sample is drawn from a study of T cells in tuberculosis. In the study overall: A South African cohort included IGRA-negative adolescents, latently infected IGRA-positive adolescents and adults with active tuberculosis. Regarding the study as a whole: Shorter CDR3-alpha in active tuberculosis partly drove smaller distances. GMM-specific TCRs were nearer to active tuberculosis alpha repertoires, suggesting expansion.

Time point meaning: new active TB diagnosis, blood taken before or within 7 days of starting treatment. Each clinical donor contributed on average approximately 99,000 T cells from unsorted cryopreserved PBMC. Clones were sequenced by immunoSEQ multiplex PCR, and TCRdb holds only the in-frame ones, with some missing. The table includes tens of thousands of clones, 70% to 90% detected once. This receptor was taken from an adult with tuberculosis. V usage is TRBV30 and J usage is TRBJ2-7; 8 positions match TRBD2. Sequencing used PBMCs, obtained at tuberculosis diagnosis. CDR3: CAWSDGRDEQYF. CDR3 nucleotides: TGTGCCTGGAGTGACGGGAGGGATGAGCAGTACTTC. Full variable domain (missing parts from reference TRBV30 and TRBJ2-7): SQTIHQWPATLVQPVGSPLSLECTVEGTSNPNLYWYRQAAGRGLQLLFYSVGIGQISSEVPQNLSASRPQDRQFILSSKKLLLSDSGFYLCAWSDGRDEQYFGPGTRLTVT.